This entry features one T cell receptor beta chain sequence. V lost 6 bases, J lost 4 bases, and 8 bases stayed unmatched. This CDR3 region has 14 residues. Germline values: CDR1 MNHNY, CDR2 SVGAGI (reference sequence). The record originates from a study of cytomegalovirus exposure and HLA in healthy donors. The method was immunoSEQ multiplex PCR; TCRdb's version includes in-frame clones alone and lacks a portion of them. The sample includes 250,000 to 350,000 clones, 88% of them seen just once. The gene calls are TRBV6-6 and TRBJ1-2; TRBD1 aligns across 7 bases. Sequenced: PBMCs. The TCR was taken from a woman aged 18-30 years in good health and CMV-seronegative. CDR3 nucleotides: TGTGCCAGCAGCCCGACAGGGATCATCTATGGCTACACCTTC. Translation: CASSPTGIIYGYTF.